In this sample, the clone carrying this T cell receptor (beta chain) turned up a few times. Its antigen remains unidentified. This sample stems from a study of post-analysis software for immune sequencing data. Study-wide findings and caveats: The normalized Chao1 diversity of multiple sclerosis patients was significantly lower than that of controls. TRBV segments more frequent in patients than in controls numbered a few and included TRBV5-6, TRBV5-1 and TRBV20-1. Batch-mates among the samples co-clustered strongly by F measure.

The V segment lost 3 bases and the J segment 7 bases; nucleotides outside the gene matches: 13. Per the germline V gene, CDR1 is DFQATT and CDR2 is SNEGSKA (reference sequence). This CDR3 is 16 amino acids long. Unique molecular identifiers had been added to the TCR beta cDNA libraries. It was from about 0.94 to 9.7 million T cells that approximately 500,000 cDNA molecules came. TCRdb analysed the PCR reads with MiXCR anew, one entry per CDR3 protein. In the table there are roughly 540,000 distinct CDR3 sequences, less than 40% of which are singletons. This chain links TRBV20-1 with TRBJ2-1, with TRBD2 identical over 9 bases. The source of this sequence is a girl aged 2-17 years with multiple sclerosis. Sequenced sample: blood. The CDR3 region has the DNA TGCAGTGCTAGGGGTTTGCGGGGGGGCGAGGGTAATGAGCAGTTCTTC. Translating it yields CSARGLRGGEGNEQFF.